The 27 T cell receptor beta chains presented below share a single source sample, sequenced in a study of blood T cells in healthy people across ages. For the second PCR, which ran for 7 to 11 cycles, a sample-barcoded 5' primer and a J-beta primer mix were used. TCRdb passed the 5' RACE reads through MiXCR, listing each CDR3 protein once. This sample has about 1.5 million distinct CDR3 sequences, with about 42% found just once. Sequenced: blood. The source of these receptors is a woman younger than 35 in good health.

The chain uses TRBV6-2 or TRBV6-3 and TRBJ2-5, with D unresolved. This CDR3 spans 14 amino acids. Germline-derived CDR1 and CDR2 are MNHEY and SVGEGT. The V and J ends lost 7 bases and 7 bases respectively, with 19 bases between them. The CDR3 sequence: CASTPRGIGGTQYF. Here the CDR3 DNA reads TGTGCCAGCACCCCTCGCGGTATTGGCGGGACCCAGTACTTC.

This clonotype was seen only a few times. In nucleotides, the CDR3 is TGTGCCAACGAAGCATACAATGAGCAGTTCTTC. This encodes CANEAYNEQFF. The V call is TRBV2, the J call TRBJ2-1; no definite D call. The CDR3 has 11 residues. V was trimmed by 10 bases and J by 4 bases, leaving 8 bases between them. The germline V gene has CDR1 SNHLY and CDR2 FYNNEI.

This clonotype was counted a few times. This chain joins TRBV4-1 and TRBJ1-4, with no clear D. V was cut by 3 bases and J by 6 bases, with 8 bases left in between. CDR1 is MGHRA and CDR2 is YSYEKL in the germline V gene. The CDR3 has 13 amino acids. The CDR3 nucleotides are TGCGCCAGCAGCCATCGTCGCTATGAAAAACTGTTTTTT. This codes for CASSHRRYEKLFF.

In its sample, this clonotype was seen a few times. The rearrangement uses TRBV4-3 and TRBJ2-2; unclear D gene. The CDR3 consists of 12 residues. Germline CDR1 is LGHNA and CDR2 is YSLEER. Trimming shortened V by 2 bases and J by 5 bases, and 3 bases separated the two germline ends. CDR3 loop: CASSQLTGELFF. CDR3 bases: TGCGCCAGCAGCCAATTAACCGGGGAGCTGTTTTTT.

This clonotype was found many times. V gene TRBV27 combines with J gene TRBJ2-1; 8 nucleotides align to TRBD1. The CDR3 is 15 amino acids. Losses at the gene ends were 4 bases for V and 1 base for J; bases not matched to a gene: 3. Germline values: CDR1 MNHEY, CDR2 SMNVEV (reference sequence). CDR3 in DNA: TGTGCCAGCAGTTCCCGGGACAGGTCCTACAATGAGCAGTTCTTC. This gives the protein CASSSRDRSYNEQFF.

The CDR3 nucleotides read TGCAGTGCTAGTAAGGTCGGCGTCCCCGGCGAGCAGTACTTC. Translating gives CSASKVGVPGEQYF. The chain employs TRBV20-1 and TRBJ2-7, with no clear D. CDR3 length: 14 amino acids. Germline V gene sequence: CDR1 DFQATT, CDR2 SNEGSKA (reference sequence). The ends were cut back, 3 bases at V and 6 bases at J, with 18 bases in the middle.

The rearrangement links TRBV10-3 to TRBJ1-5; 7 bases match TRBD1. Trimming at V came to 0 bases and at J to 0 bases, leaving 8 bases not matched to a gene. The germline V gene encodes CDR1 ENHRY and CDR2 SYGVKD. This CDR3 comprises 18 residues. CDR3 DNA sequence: TGTGCCATCAGTGAGTCGGACAGGCCTGGTGATAGCAATCAGCCCCAGCATTTT. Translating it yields CAISESDRPGDSNQPQHF.

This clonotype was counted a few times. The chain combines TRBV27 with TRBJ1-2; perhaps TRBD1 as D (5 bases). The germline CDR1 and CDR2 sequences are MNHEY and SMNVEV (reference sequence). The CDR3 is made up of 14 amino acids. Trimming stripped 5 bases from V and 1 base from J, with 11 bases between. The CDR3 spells CASSPSGGNYGYTF. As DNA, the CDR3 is TGTGCCAGCAGTCCCTCCGGGGGTAACTATGGCTACACCTTC.

The CDR3 loop is CASSVSQGQGEAFF. The CDR3 nucleotides read TGTGCCAGCAGCGTTTCACAGGGACAAGGGGAAGCTTTCTTT. The chain employs TRBV11-2 and TRBJ1-1; D is perhaps TRBD1 (6 bases). Germline V gene data show CDR1 as SGHAT and CDR2 as FQNNGV. V was pared by 5 bases and J by 8 bases, with 18 bases between. The CDR3 sequence is 14 residues long.

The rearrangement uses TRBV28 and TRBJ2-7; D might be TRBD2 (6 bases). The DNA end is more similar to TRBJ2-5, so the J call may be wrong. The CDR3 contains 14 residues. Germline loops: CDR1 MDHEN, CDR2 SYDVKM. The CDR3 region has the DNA TGTGCCAGCAGTTTAACGGGAGTGGCCGAGACCCAGTACTTC. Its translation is CASSLTGVAETQYF.

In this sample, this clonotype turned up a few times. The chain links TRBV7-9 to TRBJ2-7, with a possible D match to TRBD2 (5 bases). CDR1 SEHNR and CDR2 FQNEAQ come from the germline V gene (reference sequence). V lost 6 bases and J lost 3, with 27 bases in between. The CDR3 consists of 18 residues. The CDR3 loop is CASRSRVALTSDYYEQYF. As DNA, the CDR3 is TGTGCCAGCAGATCTAGGGTAGCCCTAACTAGTGACTACTACGAGCAGTACTTC.

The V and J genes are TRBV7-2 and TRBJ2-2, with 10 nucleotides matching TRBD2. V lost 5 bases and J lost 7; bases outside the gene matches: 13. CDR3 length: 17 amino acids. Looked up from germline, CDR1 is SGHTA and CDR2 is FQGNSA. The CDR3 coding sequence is TGTGCCAGCAGCCCGTCTCGTAGCGGGGGGCATGGCGGGGAGCTGTTTTTT. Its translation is CASSPSRSGGHGGELFF.

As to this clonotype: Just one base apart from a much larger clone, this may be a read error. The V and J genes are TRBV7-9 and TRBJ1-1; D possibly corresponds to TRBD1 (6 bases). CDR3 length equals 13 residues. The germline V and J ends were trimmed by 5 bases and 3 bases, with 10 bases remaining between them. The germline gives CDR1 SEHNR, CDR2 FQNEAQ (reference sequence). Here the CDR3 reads CASSVGQHTEAFF. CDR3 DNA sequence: TGTGCCAGCAGCGTAGGACAGCACACTGAAGCTTTCTTT.

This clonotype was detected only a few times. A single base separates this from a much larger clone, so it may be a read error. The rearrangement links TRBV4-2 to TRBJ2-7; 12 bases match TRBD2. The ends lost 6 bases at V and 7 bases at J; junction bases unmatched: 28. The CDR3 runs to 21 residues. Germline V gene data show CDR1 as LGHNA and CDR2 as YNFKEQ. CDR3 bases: TGTGCCAGCAGACGACAGGTTCGGACTAGCGGGATGATCGGGTCCTACAATGAGCAGTACTTC. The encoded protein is CASRRQVRTSGMIGSYNEQYF.

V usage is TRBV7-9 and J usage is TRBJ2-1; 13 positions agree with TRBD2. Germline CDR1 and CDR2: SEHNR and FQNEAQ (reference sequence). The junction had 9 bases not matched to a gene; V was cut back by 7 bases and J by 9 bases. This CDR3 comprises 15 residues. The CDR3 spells CASTHGLAGVTEQFF. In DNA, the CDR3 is TGTGCCAGCACCCACGGACTAGCGGGAGTTACTGAGCAGTTCTTC.

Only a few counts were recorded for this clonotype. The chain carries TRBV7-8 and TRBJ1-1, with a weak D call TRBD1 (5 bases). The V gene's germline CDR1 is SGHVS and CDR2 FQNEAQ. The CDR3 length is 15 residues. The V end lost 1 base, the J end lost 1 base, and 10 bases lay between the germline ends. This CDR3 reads CASSLDGGANTEAFF. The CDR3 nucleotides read TGTGCCAGCAGCTTAGACGGAGGGGCGAACACTGAAGCTTTCTTT.

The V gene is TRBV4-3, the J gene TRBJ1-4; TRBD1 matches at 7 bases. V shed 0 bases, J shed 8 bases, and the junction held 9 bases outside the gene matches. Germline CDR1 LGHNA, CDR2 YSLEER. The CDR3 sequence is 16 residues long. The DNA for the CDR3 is TGCGCCAGCAGCCAAGAATCGGCAGGGGGGGTCGAAAAACTGTTTTTT. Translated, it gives CASSQESAGGVEKLFF.

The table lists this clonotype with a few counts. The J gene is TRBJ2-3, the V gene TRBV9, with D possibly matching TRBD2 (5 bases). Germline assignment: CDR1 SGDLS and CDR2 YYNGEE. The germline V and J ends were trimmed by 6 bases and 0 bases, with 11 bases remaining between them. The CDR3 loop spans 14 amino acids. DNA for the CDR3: TGTGCCAGCACCCAGACGGGGAGCACAGATACGCAGTATTTT. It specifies CASTQTGSTDTQYF.

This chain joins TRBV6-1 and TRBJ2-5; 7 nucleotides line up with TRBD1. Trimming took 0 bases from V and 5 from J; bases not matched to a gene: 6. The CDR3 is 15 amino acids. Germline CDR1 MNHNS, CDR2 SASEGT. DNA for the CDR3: TGTGCCAGCAGTGAAGCGACAGGGATCGGTGAGACCCAGTACTTC. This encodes CASSEATGIGETQYF.

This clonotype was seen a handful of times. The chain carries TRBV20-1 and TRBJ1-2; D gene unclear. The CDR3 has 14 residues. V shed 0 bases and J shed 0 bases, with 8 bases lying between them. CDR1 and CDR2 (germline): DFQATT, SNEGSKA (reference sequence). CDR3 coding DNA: TGCAGTGCTAGAGACCCCGGAGCTAACTATGGCTACACCTTC. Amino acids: CSARDPGANYGYTF.

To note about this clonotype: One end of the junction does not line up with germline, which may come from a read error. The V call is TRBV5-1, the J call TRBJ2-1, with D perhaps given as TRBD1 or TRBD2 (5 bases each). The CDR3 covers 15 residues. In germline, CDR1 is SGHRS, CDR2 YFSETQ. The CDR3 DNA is TGTGCCAGCAGTGAGGGGCAGAGCTCCTACAATGAGCAGTTCTTC. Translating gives CASSEGQSSYNEQFF.

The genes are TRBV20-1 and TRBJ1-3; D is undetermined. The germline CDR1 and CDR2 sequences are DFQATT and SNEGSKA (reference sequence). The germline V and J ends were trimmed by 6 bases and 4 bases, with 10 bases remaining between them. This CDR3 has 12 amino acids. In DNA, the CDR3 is TGCAGTGCAGCTAATAAAGGAAACACCATATATTTT. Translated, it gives CSAANKGNTIYF.

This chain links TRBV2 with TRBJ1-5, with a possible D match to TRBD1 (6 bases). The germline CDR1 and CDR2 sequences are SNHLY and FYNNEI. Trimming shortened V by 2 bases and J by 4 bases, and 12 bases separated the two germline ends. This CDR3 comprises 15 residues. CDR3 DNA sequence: TGTGCCAGCAGTGAATCTCAGGGGAGGAATCAGCCCCAGCATTTT. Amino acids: CASSESQGRNQPQHF.

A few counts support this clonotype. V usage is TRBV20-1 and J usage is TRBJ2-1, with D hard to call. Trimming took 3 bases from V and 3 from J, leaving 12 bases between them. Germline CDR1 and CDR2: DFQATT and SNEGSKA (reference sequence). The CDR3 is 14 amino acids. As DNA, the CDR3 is TGCAGTGCTAGGGACGCGCCCCTCTACAATGAGCAGTTCTTC. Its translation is CSARDAPLYNEQFF.

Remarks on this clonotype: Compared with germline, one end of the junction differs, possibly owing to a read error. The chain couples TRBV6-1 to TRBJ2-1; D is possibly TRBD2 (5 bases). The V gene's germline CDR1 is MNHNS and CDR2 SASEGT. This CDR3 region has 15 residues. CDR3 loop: CASSEGTFTYNGQFF. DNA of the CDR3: TGTGCCAGCAGTGAAGGGACTTTTACCTACAATGGGCAGTTCTTC.

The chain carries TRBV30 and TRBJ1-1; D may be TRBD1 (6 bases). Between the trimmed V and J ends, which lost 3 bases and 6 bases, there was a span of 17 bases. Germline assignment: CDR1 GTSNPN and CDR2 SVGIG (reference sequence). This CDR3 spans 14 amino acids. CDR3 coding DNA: TGTGCCTGGAGCCACAGGGCTAGTAATTCTGAAGCTTTCTTT. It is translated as CAWSHRASNSEAFF.

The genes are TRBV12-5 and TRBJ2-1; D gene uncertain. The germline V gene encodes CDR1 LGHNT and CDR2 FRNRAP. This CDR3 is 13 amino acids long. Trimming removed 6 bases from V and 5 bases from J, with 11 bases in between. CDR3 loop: CASGTATNNEQFF. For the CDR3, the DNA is TGTGCTAGTGGGACGGCTACGAACAATGAGCAGTTCTTC.